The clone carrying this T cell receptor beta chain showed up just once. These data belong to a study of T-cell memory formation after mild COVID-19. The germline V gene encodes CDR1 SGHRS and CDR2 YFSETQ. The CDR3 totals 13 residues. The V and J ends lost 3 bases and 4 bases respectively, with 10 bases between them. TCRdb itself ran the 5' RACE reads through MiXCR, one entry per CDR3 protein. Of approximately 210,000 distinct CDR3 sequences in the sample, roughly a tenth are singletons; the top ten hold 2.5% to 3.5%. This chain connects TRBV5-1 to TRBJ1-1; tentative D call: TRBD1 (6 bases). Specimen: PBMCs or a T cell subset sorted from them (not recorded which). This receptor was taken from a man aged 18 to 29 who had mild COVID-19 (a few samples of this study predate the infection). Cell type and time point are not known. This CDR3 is CASSWEGGTEAFF. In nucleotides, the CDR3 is TGCGCCAGCAGCTGGGAAGGGGGCACTGAAGCTTTCTTT.